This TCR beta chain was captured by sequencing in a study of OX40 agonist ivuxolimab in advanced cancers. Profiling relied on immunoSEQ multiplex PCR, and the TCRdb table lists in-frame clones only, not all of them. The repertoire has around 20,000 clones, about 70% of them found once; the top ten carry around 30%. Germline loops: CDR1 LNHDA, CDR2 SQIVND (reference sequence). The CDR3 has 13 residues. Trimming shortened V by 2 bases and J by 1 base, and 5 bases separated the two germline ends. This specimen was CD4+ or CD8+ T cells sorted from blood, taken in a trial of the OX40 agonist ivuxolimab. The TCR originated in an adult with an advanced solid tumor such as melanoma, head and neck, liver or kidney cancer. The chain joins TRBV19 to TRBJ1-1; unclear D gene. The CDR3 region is CASSITQNTEAFF. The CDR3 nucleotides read TGTGCCAGTAGTATAACGCAGAACACTGAAGCTTTCTTT.